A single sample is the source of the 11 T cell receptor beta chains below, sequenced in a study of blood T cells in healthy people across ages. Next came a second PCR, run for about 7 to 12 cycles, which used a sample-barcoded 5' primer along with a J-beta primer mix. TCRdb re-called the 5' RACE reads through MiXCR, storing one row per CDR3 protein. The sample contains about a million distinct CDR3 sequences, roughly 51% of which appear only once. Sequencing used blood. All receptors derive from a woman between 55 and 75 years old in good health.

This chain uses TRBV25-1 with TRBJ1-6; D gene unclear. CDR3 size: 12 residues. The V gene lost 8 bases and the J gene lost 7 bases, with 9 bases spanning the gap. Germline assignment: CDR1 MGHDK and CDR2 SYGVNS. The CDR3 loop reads CASAVRNSPLHF. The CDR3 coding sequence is TGTGCCAGCGCGGTCAGGAATTCACCCCTCCACTTT.

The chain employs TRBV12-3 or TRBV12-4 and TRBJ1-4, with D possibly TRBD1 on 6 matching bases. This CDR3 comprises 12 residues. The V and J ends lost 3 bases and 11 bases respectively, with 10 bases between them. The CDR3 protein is CASSLDSLKLFF. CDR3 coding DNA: TGTGCCAGCAGTTTGGACAGCCTGAAACTGTTTTTT.

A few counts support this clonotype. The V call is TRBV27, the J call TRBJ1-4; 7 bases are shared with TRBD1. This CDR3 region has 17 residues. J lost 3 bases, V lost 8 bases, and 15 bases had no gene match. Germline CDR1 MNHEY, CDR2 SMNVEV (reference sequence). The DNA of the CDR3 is TGTGCCAGCTCCCGAATAAGGCGGGACAGCCCTAATGAAAAACTGTTTTTT. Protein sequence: CASSRIRRDSPNEKLFF.

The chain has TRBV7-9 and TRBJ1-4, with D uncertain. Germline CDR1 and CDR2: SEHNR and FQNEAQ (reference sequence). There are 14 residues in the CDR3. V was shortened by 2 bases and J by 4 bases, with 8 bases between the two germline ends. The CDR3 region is CASSLQGLNEKLFF. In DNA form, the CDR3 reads TGTGCCAGCAGCTTACAAGGGCTTAATGAAAAACTGTTTTTT.

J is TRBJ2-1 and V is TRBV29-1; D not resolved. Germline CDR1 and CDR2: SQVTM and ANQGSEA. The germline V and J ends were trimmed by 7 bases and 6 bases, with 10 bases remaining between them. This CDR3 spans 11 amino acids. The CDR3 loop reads CSAHLLNEQFF. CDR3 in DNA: TGCAGCGCCCACCTCCTCAATGAGCAGTTCTTC.

CDR3 DNA: TGTGCCAGCCGATACCGGGACAGGGGTTTGATGACTGAAGCTTTCTTT. This translates into CASRYRDRGLMTEAFF. J is TRBJ1-1 and V is TRBV6-5, with 10 bases fitting TRBD1. The germline V gene encodes CDR1 MNHEY and CDR2 SVGAGI. This CDR3 has 16 residues. With V trimmed by 8 bases and J by 5 bases, 14 bases remained unmatched.

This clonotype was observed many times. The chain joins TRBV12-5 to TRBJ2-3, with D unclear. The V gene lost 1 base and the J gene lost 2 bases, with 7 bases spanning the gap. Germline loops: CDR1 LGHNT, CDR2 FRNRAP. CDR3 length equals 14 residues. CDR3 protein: CASGLDSTTDTQYF. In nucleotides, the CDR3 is TGTGCTAGTGGTTTGGACAGCACCACAGATACGCAGTATTTT.

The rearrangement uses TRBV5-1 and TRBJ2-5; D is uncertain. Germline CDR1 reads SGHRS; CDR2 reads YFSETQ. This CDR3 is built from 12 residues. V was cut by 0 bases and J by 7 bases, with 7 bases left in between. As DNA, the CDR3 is TGCGCCAGCAGCTTGGAATCGGGGACCCAGTACTTC. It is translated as CASSLESGTQYF.

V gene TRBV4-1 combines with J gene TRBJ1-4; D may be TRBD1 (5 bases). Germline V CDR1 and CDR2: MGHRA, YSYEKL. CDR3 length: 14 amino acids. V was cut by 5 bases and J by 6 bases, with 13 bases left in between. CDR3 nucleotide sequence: TGCGCCAGCAGCAACCAGGGTTTACATGAAAAACTGTTTTTT. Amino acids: CASSNQGLHEKLFF.

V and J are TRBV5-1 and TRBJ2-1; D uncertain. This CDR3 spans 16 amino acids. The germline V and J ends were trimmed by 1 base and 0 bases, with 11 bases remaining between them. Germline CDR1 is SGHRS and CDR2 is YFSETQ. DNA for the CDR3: TGCGCCAGCAGCTTGTTCTTCCCGAGCTCCTACAATGAGCAGTTCTTC. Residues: CASSLFFPSSYNEQFF.

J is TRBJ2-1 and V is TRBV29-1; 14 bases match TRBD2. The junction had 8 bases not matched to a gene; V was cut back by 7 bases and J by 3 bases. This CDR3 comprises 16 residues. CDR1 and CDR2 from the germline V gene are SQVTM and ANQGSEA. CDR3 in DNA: TGCAGCGAATTGGGACTAGCGGGAGCCAACTACAATGAGCAGTTCTTC. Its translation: CSELGLAGANYNEQFF.